This record concerns one TCR beta chain sequence. Method: immunoSEQ multiplex PCR; TCRdb's copy keeps in-frame clones and lacks some. The data show more than 95,000 clones, over 80% seen once. The data stem from a study of blood T cell repertoires in COVID-19. This receptor was taken from a man between 60 and 75 years old with acute or convalescent COVID-19. Sequencing input: peripheral blood.

CDR3 sequence: CASSLDQGLYGYTF. The CDR3 DNA reads TGTGCCAGCAGCTTAGACCAGGGTCTCTATGGCTACACCTTC. This rearrangement joins TRBV7-8 to TRBJ1-2; tentatively, D is TRBD1 (5 bases). CDR1 is SGHVS and CDR2 is FQNEAQ in the germline V gene. Trimming removed 1 base at V and 4 bases at J, with 10 bases between. CDR3 length: 14 residues.